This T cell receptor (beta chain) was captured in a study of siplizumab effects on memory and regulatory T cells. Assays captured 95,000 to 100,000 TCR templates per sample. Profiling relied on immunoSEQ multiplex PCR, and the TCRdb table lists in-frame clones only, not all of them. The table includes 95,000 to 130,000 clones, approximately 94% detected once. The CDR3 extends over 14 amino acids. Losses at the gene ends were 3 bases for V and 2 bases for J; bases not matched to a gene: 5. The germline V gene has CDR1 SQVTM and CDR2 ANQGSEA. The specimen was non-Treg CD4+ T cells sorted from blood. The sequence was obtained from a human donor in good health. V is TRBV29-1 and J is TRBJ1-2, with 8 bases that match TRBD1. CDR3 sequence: CSVETGDRNYGYTF. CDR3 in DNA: TGCAGCGTTGAGACAGGGGATCGGAACTATGGCTACACCTTC.